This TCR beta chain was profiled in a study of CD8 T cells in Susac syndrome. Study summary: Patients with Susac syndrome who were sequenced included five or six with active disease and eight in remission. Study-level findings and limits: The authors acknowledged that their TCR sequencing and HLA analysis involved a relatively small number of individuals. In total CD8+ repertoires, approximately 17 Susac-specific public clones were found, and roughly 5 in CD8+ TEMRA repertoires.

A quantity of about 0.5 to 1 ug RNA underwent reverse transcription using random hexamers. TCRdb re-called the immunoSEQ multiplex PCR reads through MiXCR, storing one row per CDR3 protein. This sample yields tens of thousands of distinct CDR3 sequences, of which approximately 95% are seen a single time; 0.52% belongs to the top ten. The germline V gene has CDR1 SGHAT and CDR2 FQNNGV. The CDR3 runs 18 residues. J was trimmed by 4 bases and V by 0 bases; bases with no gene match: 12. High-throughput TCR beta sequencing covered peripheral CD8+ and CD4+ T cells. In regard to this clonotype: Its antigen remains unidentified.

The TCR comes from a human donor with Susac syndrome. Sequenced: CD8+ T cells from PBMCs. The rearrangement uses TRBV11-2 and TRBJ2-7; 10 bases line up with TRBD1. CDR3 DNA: TGTGCCAGCAGCTTAGATAGAACGGACAGGGGGTGGGTGTACGAGCAGTACTTC. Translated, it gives CASSLDRTDRGWVYEQYF.